This T cell receptor beta chain came from a study of blood T cells in healthy people across ages. Findings and caveats of the study: Diversity estimated from one million T cells was considered an underestimate.

This clonotype appeared a few times. The antigen remains undetermined. Together with a sample-barcoded 5' primer, a J-beta primer mix was included in a second PCR lasting about 6 to 11 cycles. Sequencing of every sample gave 3 million or more CDR3-containing paired-end reads. TCRdb independently ran MiXCR on the 5' RACE reads; one entry per CDR3 protein. The profile covers fewer than 1 million distinct CDR3 sequences, with more than 40% appearing a single time and approximately 20% taken by the ten largest. The germline V gene encodes CDR1 SGHTA and CDR2 FQGNSA. The CDR3 spans 12 residues. The ends were cut back, 9 bases at V and 4 bases at J, with 10 bases in the middle. Each individual donor underwent a draw of approximately 9.8 milliliters of peripheral blood.

The source material was blood. This chain connects TRBV7-2 to TRBJ2-1; D is perhaps TRBD2 (6 bases). The TCR was taken from a man between 60 and 75 years old in good health. The CDR3 nucleotides are TGTGCCAGTAACCGGGGGTACAATGAGCAGTTCTTC. Translating it yields CASNRGYNEQFF.